This entry concerns a single TCR beta chain. Its antigen is unknown. This entry comes from a study of cytomegalovirus exposure and HLA in healthy donors. Per the germline V gene, CDR1 is SEHNR and CDR2 is FQNEAQ (reference sequence). The CDR3 is made up of 15 amino acids. V trimming: 1 base; J trimming: 7 bases; junction bases outside the gene matches: 4. Both 60 Vbeta primers and 13 Jbeta primers went into the PCR. Measured with immunoSEQ multiplex PCR; TCRdb has only the in-frame clones, and not every one. Seen here are about 170,000 clones, 65% to 80% observed once, and the top ten hold over 2.5%. Whole-study findings and limits: It was approximately 150 TCR beta chains that were listed as cytomegalovirus-associated. Per a prior analysis, the majority of TCR beta V segments were productive roughly 87% or roughly 30% of the time. A highly shared variant cluster was judged a likely technical artifact.

V usage is TRBV7-9 and J usage is TRBJ2-1; 10 nucleotides align to TRBD2. The clonotype comes from a woman between 50 and 59 years old in good health and CMV-seropositive. Sequencing used PBMCs. CDR3 sequence reads: CASSLVLAGVNEQFF. The CDR3 DNA reads as TGTGCCAGCAGCTTAGTGCTAGCGGGAGTAAATGAGCAGTTCTTC.